A selection of T cell receptor beta chains follows, all from one sample in a study of PD-L1 blockade in urothelial cancer. TCRdb keeps only in-frame clones here, not all; method: immunoSEQ multiplex PCR. The sample has tens of thousands of clones, about 83% seen once; the top ten hold 8.5% to 10%. Sequences were derived from PBMCs, sampled around atezolizumab (anti-PD-L1) treatment. Every receptor here comes from a woman aged 70 to 79 with urothelial cancer. CDR3s include the opening cysteine and the closing phenylalanine or tryptophan. Fields, in order: CDR3 length, V gene, clone size, J gene, D gene, CDR3 protein, CDR3 DNA. D genes are given only for firm matches. The size field is filled for only some rows; it gives once, few, many or a size class.

15	TRBV10-1	.	TRBJ2-2	TRBD1	CASSEGQANTGELFF	TGCGCCAGCAGTGAGGGACAGGCGAACACCGGGGAGCTGTTTTTT
17	TRBV30	.	TRBJ1-6	TRBD1	CAWSVQTGGISNSPLHF	TGTGCCTGGAGTGTACAGACAGGGGGGATTTCTAATTCACCCCTCCACTTT
14	TRBV30	few	TRBJ1-2	TRBD1	CAWSWTGEGYGYTF	TGTGCCTGGAGTTGGACAGGGGAGGGTTATGGCTACACCTTC
15	TRBV5-4	.	TRBJ2-1	TRBD2	CASSFQRGTYNEQFF	TGTGCCAGCAGCTTCCAGCGGGGGACTTACAATGAGCAGTTCTTC
14	TRBV7-9	.	TRBJ2-5	.	CASSLGTLQETQYF	TGTGCCAGCAGCTTGGGGACATTACAAGAGACCCAGTACTTC
14	TRBV5-1	.	TRBJ2-5	.	CASSLNFGQETQYF	TGCGCCAGCAGCTTGAACTTTGGCCAAGAGACCCAGTACTTC
13	TRBV30	many	TRBJ2-2	.	CAWSLTYTGELFF	TGTGCCTGGAGTCTAACCTACACCGGGGAGCTGTTTTTT
17	TRBV27	few	TRBJ2-2	.	CASRYGPGGAGTGELFF	TGTGCCAGCAGATATGGACCAGGCGGCGCAGGGACCGGGGAGCTGTTTTTT
14	TRBV11-2	.	TRBJ1-3	.	CASSSDISGNTIYF	TGTGCCAGCAGCTCTGACATCTCTGGAAACACCATATATTTT
13	TRBV10-1	many	TRBJ2-7	.	CASSETPEDEQYF	TGCGCCAGCAGTGAGACACCCGAGGACGAGCAGTACTTC
13	TRBV30	.	TRBJ1-2	.	CAWRSTGGGGYTF	TGTGCCTGGAGGAGCACGGGGGGTGGGGGCTACACCTTC
14	TRBV6-6	.	TRBJ1-1	TRBD1	CASSKRDRGTEAFF	TGTGCCAGCAGTAAGAGGGACAGGGGGACTGAAGCTTTCTTT
16	TRBV19	.	TRBJ1-5	TRBD1	CASSKGDRGRKQPQHF	TGTGCCAGTAGTAAAGGGGACAGGGGCAGGAAACAGCCCCAGCATTTT
14	TRBV9	.	TRBJ2-7	.	CASSITGSTYEQYF	TGTGCCAGCAGCATAACAGGGTCGACGTACGAGCAGTACTTC
18	TRBV2	.	TRBJ2-3	TRBD2	CASSEALSGGAGYDTQYF	TGTGCCAGCAGTGAAGCGCTTAGCGGGGGGGCCGGCTACGATACGCAGTATTTT
14	TRBV10-2	.	TRBJ1-1	TRBD1	CASKMTGGLTEAFF	TGCGCCAGCAAGATGACAGGGGGCTTGACTGAAGCTTTCTTT
13	TRBV19	.	TRBJ2-7	TRBD2	CASSMGRDYEQYF	TGTGCCAGTAGTATGGGGAGGGACTACGAGCAGTACTTC
15	TRBV6-1	.	TRBJ2-5	TRBD1	CASSDPGTGKETQYF	TGTGCCAGCAGTGACCCCGGGACAGGGAAAGAGACCCAGTACTTC
15	TRBV4-2	.	TRBJ2-1	TRBD2	CASSQGTGGIAEQFF	TGTGCCAGCAGCCAAGGGACGGGAGGAATTGCTGAGCAGTTCTTC
11	TRBV28	.	TRBJ2-5	.	CASSLRGTQYF	TGTGCCAGCAGTTTACGGGGGACCCAGTACTTC
14	TRBV19	once	TRBJ1-2	TRBD1	CASSYRGSNYGYTF	TGTGCCAGTAGTTACAGGGGATCTAACTATGGCTACACCTTC
14	TRBV28	.	TRBJ2-7	TRBD2	CASSPTSGSYEQYF	TGTGCCAGCAGCCCGACTAGCGGGAGTTACGAGCAGTACTTC
15	TRBV28	.	TRBJ2-6	TRBD1	CASSLTGSGANVLTF	TGTGCCAGCAGTTTGACAGGGTCTGGGGCCAACGTCCTGACTTTC
12	TRBV7-2	.	TRBJ1-2	.	CASSLAAVGYTF	TGTGCCAGCAGCTTAGCGGCAGTCGGCTACACCTTC